The 24 T cell receptor beta chains listed next were all sequenced from one sample in a study of T-cell memory formation after mild COVID-19. TCRdb recomputed calls from the 5' RACE reads with MiXCR, one row per CDR3 protein. The repertoire holds 550,000 to 600,000 distinct CDR3 sequences, with roughly 22% as singletons. The source material was PBMCs or a T cell subset sorted from them (not recorded which). These receptors all come from an adult woman who had mild COVID-19 (a few samples of this study predate the infection). Cell type and time point are not known.

The rearrangement links TRBV7-9 to TRBJ2-2; TRBD1 aligns across 7 bases. CDR1 is SEHNR, CDR2 FQNEAQ, per germline (reference sequence). The ends lost 3 bases at V and 6 bases at J; junction bases unmatched: 4. The CDR3 extends over 14 amino acids. CDR3 sequence (DNA): TGTGCCAGCAGCTTGACCCAGGGGGCCGGGGAGCTGTTTTTT. Amino acid sequence: CASSLTQGAGELFF.

This clonotype has a single count. The chain employs TRBV24-1 and TRBJ1-2; TRBD1 is a possible D gene (6 bases). The CDR3 sequence is 14 residues long. CDR1 is KGHDR and CDR2 is SFDVKD in the germline V gene. V was cut by 4 bases and J by 2 bases, with 10 bases left in between. The CDR3 loop is CATSDTGSNYGYTF. For the CDR3, the DNA is TGTGCCACCAGTGACACAGGGTCAAACTATGGCTACACCTTC.

V is TRBV30 and J is TRBJ2-7; maybe TRBD1 (6 bases). CDR1 and CDR2 (germline): GTSNPN, SVGIG (reference sequence). Deletions cut 3 bases from V and 3 bases from J, with 12 bases between. The CDR3 sequence is 13 residues long. CDR3 coding DNA: TGTGCCTGGAGAAGGACAGAGCGCTACGAGCAGTACTTC. Translation: CAWRRTERYEQYF.

The V gene is TRBV9, the J gene TRBJ2-3; the match to TRBD2 covers 8 bases. V lost 7 bases, J lost 9 bases, and 16 bases stayed unmatched. Germline CDR1 is SGDLS and CDR2 is YYNGEE. The CDR3 totals 15 residues. The CDR3 loop is CASSRGREVPETQYF. The CDR3 DNA is TGTGCCAGCTCCCGGGGGCGGGAGGTCCCCGAGACGCAGTATTTT.

This clonotype was detected only a few times. The V gene is TRBV18, the J gene TRBJ1-1; TRBD1 matches at 11 bases. V lost 3 bases to trimming and J lost 6 bases; unmatched junction nucleotides: 18. The CDR3 sequence is 19 residues long. Germline values: CDR1 KGHSH, CDR2 LQKENI. This CDR3 reads CASSPLAGFSGQGAAEAFF. The CDR3 region has the DNA TGTGCCAGCTCACCTCTCGCGGGATTTAGCGGACAGGGGGCCGCTGAAGCTTTCTTT.

This clonotype was seen a handful of times. The gene calls are TRBV5-1 and TRBJ2-7; TRBD2 matches 8 bases. Germline V gene lookup returns CDR1 SGHRS and CDR2 YFSETQ. V shed 3 bases, J shed 2 bases, and the junction held 7 bases outside the gene matches. The CDR3 covers 15 residues. In DNA form, the CDR3 reads TGCGCCAGCAGCTCGGGAGGCGGGGGGACCTACGAGCAGTACTTC. It codes for CASSSGGGGTYEQYF.

The genes are TRBV5-1 and TRBJ2-1, with D uncertain. CDR1 and CDR2 (germline): SGHRS, YFSETQ. Trimming removed 1 base from V and 7 bases from J, with 18 bases in between. The length of the CDR3 is 16 residues. As DNA, the CDR3 is TGCGCCAGCAGCTTGATATCTGTGGCAGGAAGAAATGAGCAGTTCTTC. Translation gives CASSLISVAGRNEQFF.

The chain has TRBV7-6 and TRBJ2-1, with 10 bases lining up with TRBD2. Germline V gene sequence: CDR1 SGHVS, CDR2 FNYEAQ. The CDR3 runs 17 residues. With V trimmed by 1 base and J by 7 bases, 10 bases remained unmatched. The CDR3 reads CASSLEFGSGGRNEQFF. The CDR3 region has the DNA TGTGCCAGCAGCTTAGAGTTTGGTAGCGGGGGGCGGAATGAGCAGTTCTTC.

The table lists this clonotype with many counts. The V gene is TRBV14, the J gene TRBJ2-3, with a tentative D call TRBD1 (5 bases). Trimming shortened V by 2 bases and J by 5 bases, and 11 bases separated the two germline ends. CDR1 SGHDN and CDR2 FVKESK come from the germline V gene. This CDR3 is built from 14 residues. The CDR3 is CASSQQGIGDTQYF. The CDR3 DNA follows: TGTGCCAGCAGCCAACAGGGTATCGGAGATACGCAGTATTTT. The whole variable domain, filled in from reference TRBV14 and TRBJ2-3, reads EAGVTQFPSHSVIEKGQTVTLRCDPISGHDNLYWYRRVMGKEIKFLLHFVKESKQDESGMPNNRFLAERTGGTYSTLKVQPAELEDSGVYFCASSQQGIGDTQYFGPGTRLTVL.

This clonotype showed up just a few times. The chain couples TRBV7-9 to TRBJ2-3; maybe TRBD1 (5 bases). The V gene lost 5 bases and the J gene lost 3 bases, with 9 bases spanning the gap. Germline-derived CDR1 and CDR2 are SEHNR and FQNEAQ (reference sequence). The CDR3 covers 13 residues. The CDR3: CASSIDSTDTQYF. The CDR3, as DNA: TGTGCCAGCAGCATAGACAGTACAGATACGCAGTATTTT.

This clonotype appeared a few times. V usage is TRBV23-1 and J usage is TRBJ2-5; the match to TRBD1 covers 7 bases. TRBV23-1 is an ORF for which the function is uncertain. The CDR3 extends over 13 amino acids. Unmatched junction bases numbered 6, after V lost 10 bases and J lost 1 base. The CDR3 DNA is TGCGCCATCAACCGGGACAGCCAAGAGACCCAGTACTTC. Its translation is CAINRDSQETQYF.

V is TRBV7-9 and J is TRBJ2-7; D not certain. V lost 0 bases to trimming and J lost 0 bases, with 6 bases between them. CDR3 length: 14 amino acids. Germline CDR1 reads SEHNR; CDR2 reads FQNEAQ (reference sequence). The chain's CDR3 is CASSLAAVSYEQYF. DNA of the CDR3: TGTGCCAGCAGCTTAGCGGCAGTCTCCTACGAGCAGTACTTC.

This chain joins TRBV5-1 and TRBJ2-1; no firm D call. The CDR3 has 13 amino acids. Germline CDR1 reads SGHRS; CDR2 reads YFSETQ. V was clipped by 4 bases and J by 4 bases, with 9 bases between them. CDR3 nucleotide sequence: TGCGCCAGCAGCCCGGACGTTTACAATGAGCAGTTCTTC. Encoded protein: CASSPDVYNEQFF.

The chain joins TRBV5-1 to TRBJ2-3, with D possibly being TRBD1 (5 bases). CDR3 length equals 15 residues. Trimming took off 0 bases at V and 3 bases at J, with 11 bases between the two ends. Germline CDR1 SGHRS, CDR2 YFSETQ. The DNA for the CDR3 is TGCGCCAGCAGCTTGGCAGGGAAATGGACAGATACGCAGTATTTT. This sequence encodes CASSLAGKWTDTQYF.

The V gene is TRBV6-5, the J gene TRBJ2-2; 9 nucleotides agree with TRBD1. This CDR3 region has 14 residues. V was pared by 7 bases and J by 3 bases, with 3 bases of the junction left unmatched. Germline-derived CDR1 and CDR2 are MNHEY and SVGAGI. CDR3 in amino acids: CASNRGQYTGELFF. The CDR3 DNA follows: TGTGCCAGCAACAGGGGGCAATACACCGGGGAGCTGTTTTTT.

This clonotype occurred a few times. The chain has TRBV7-2 and TRBJ2-2, with 9 nucleotides matching TRBD2. Germline CDR1 reads SGHTA; CDR2 reads FQGNSA. The J segment lost 5 bases and the V segment lost 6 bases, leaving 7 bases of the junction unmatched. This CDR3 spans 15 amino acids. The CDR3: CASSSSGGSTGELFF. The DNA of the CDR3 is TGTGCCAGCAGTTCGAGCGGGGGGAGTACCGGGGAGCTGTTTTTT.

This chain links TRBV7-9 with TRBJ2-1; unclear D gene. The V end lost 1 base, the J end lost 2 bases, and 6 bases lay between the germline ends. This CDR3 is 14 amino acids long. Per germline, CDR1 SEHNR and CDR2 FQNEAQ (reference sequence). The CDR3 sequence: CASSLVGTYNEQFF. The CDR3 DNA follows: TGTGCCAGCAGCTTAGTCGGCACCTACAATGAGCAGTTCTTC.

The chain employs TRBV6-2 or TRBV6-3 and TRBJ2-5, with D perhaps matching TRBD1 or TRBD2 (5 bases each). Trimming removed 7 bases from V and 5 bases from J, with 26 bases in between. The CDR3 covers 17 residues. The V gene's germline CDR1 is MNHEY and CDR2 SVGEGT. The DNA for the CDR3 is TGTGCCAGCACCTCGAACCCCTTCCGGGACGGGGATGAGACCCAGTACTTC. This encodes CASTSNPFRDGDETQYF.

The V gene is TRBV7-2, the J gene TRBJ2-7; D call uncertain. Germline V gene sequence: CDR1 SGHTA, CDR2 FQGNSA. The CDR3 contains 15 residues. V lost 1 base, J lost 3 bases, and 13 bases lay in between. The CDR3 sequence is CASSLGPRKGYEQYF. CDR3 bases: TGTGCCAGCAGCTTAGGACCCCGGAAGGGCTACGAGCAGTACTTC.

The chain employs TRBV5-4 and TRBJ2-3; 7 bases fit TRBD1. CDR1 SGHNT and CDR2 YYREEE come from the germline V gene (reference sequence). V lost 4 bases, J lost 3 bases, and 8 bases stayed unmatched. There are 15 residues in the CDR3. The CDR3 coding sequence is TGTGCCAGCAGCCCCAGGAGACAGGGAACAGATACGCAGTATTTT. This sequence encodes CASSPRRQGTDTQYF. The complete variable domain, with remaining parts taken from reference TRBV5-4 and TRBJ2-3, reads ETGVTQSPTHLIKTRGQQVTLRCSSQSGHNTVSWYQQALGQGPQFIFQYYREEENGRGNFPPRFSGLQFPNYSSELNVNALELDDSALYLCASSPRRQGTDTQYFGPGTRLTVL.

This clonotype was recorded a few times. The chain links TRBV7-9 to TRBJ2-5; D is perhaps TRBD2 (5 bases). Deletions cut 0 bases from V and 1 base from J, with 9 bases between. The CDR3 loop spans 15 amino acids. Germline loops: CDR1 SEHNR, CDR2 FQNEAQ (reference sequence). CDR3 loop: CASSLAFAGQETQYF. The CDR3 bases are TGTGCCAGCAGCTTAGCGTTCGCGGGCCAAGAGACCCAGTACTTC. Looking up the rest from reference TRBV7-9 and TRBJ2-5 gives the full variable domain: DTGVSQNPRHKITKRGQNVTFRCDPISEHNRLYWYRQTLGQGPEFLTYFQNEAQLEKSRLLSDRFSAERPKGSFSTLEIQRTEQGDSAMYLCASSLAFAGQETQYFGPGTRLLVL.

The chain carries TRBV9 and TRBJ2-7; D gene unclear. The CDR3 contains 14 residues. The germline V gene has CDR1 SGDLS and CDR2 YYNGEE. With 0 bases removed from V and 9 bases from J, the gap between germline ends came to 16 bases. In DNA, the CDR3 is TGTGCCAGCAGCGTAGCCTTGTACTCCCCCACGCAGTACTTC. This codes for CASSVALYSPTQYF.

The chain uses TRBV27 and TRBJ1-3; D may be TRBD1 (5 bases). Per the germline V gene, CDR1 is MNHEY and CDR2 is SMNVEV (reference sequence). The CDR3 covers 14 residues. V lost 3 bases, J lost 2 bases, and 8 bases lay in between. CDR3 bases: TGTGCCAGCAGTTTTGCAGGGACTGGAAACACCATATATTTT. Translated: CASSFAGTGNTIYF.

The chain couples TRBV24-1 to TRBJ2-7; maybe TRBD2 (7 bases). The V and J ends lost 9 bases and 6 bases respectively, with 14 bases between them. Germline CDR1 KGHDR, CDR2 SFDVKD. The CDR3 is 12 amino acids. The CDR3 nucleotides are TGTGCCACCGCGGGGGCGGTCCGCGAGCAGTACTTC. Translated: CATAGAVREQYF.